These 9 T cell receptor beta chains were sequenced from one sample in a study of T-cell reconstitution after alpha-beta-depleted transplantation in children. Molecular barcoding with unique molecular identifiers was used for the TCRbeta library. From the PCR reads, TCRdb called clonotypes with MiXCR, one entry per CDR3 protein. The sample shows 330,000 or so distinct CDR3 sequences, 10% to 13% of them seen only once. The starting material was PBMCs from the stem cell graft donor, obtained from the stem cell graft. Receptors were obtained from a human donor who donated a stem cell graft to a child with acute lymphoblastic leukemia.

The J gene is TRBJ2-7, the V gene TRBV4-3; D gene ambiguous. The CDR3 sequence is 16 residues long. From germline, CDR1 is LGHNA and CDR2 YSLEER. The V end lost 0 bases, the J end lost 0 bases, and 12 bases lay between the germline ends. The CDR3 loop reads CASSQEEYRASYEQYF. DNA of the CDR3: TGCGCCAGCAGCCAAGAAGAGTACAGAGCCTCCTACGAGCAGTACTTC.

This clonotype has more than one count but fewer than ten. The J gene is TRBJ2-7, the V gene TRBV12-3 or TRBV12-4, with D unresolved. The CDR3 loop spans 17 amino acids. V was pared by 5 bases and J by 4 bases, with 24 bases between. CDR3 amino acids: CASSNFQGPELLYEQYF. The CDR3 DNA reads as TGTGCCAGCAGTAATTTCCAAGGGCCCGAGTTATTATACGAGCAGTACTTC.

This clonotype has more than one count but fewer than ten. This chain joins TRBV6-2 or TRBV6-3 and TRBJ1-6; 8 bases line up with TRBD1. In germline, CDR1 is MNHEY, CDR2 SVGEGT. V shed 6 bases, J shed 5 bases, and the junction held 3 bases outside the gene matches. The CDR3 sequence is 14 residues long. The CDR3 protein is CASRKQGDNSPLHF. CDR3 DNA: TGTGCCAGCAGGAAACAGGGGGATAATTCACCCCTCCACTTT.

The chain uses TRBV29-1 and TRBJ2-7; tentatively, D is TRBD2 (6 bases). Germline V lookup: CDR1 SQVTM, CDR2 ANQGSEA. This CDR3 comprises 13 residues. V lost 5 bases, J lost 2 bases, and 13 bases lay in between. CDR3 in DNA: TGCAGCGTTCGGAGGGTGGGAACCTACGAGCAGTACTTC. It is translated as CSVRRVGTYEQYF.

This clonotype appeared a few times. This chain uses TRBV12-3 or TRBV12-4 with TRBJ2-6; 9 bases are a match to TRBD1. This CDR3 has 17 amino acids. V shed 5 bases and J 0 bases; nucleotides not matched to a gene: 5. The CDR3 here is CASSRGTGISGANVLTF. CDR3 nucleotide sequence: TGTGCCAGCAGTCGGGGGACAGGGATCTCTGGGGCCAACGTCCTGACTTTC.

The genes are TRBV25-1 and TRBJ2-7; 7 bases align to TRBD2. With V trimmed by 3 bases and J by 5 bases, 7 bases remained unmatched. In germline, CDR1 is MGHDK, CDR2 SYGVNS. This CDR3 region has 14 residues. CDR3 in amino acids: CASSDGRGDHEQYF. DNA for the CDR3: TGTGCCAGCAGTGACGGTCGGGGGGACCACGAGCAGTACTTC.

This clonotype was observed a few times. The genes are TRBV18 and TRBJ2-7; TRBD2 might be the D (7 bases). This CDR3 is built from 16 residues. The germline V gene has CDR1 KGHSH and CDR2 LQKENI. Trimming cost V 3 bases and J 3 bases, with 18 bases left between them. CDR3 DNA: TGTGCCAGCTCACCTGGGGGGCTAGCGGCAGGCTACGAGCAGTACTTC. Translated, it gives CASSPGGLAAGYEQYF.

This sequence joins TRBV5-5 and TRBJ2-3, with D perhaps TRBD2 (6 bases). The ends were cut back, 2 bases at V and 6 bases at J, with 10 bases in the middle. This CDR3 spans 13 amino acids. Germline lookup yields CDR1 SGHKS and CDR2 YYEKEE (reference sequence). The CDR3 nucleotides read TGTGCCAGCAGCTTACAAAGCGGGGATACGCAGTATTTT. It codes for CASSLQSGDTQYF.

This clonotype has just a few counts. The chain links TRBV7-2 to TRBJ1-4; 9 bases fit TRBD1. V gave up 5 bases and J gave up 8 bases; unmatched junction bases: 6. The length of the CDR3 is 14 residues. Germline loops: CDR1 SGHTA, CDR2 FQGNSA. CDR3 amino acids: CASSLDRGDEKLFF. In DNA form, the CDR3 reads TGTGCCAGCAGCCTGGACAGGGGAGACGAAAAACTGTTTTTT.